This TCR beta chain stems from a study of cytomegalovirus exposure and HLA in healthy donors. Background on the study: Among the roughly 380 donors who were genotyped, approximately 84% fell in the genetic ancestry cluster that is associated with self-reported Caucasian donors.

PCR involved 60 Vbeta and 13 Jbeta primers. The table came from immunoSEQ multiplex PCR; TCRdb's copy has only in-frame clones and leaves some out. The sample includes about 140,000 clones, roughly four fifths of them seen just once. V lost 5 bases, J lost 6 bases, and 11 bases stayed unmatched. Germline loops: CDR1 SGHAT, CDR2 FQNNGV. The CDR3 has 16 residues. The sequenced sample was PBMCs. V gene TRBV11-2 combines with J gene TRBJ2-1; 9 positions agree with TRBD1. This clonotype was obtained from a woman between 40 and 55 years old in good health and CMV-seronegative. DNA for the CDR3: TGTGCCAGCAGCCCCCAATGGGGGACAGGGTCCAATGAGCAGTTCTTC. As protein: CASSPQWGTGSNEQFF.